This T cell receptor (beta chain) was recovered during a study of low-dose radiotherapy and immunotherapy resistance in tumors. About the study: A total of 13 Gy over 26 weeks was given to Cohort 2 as 1 Gy per fraction every two weeks.

With TRAV- and TRBV-specific primers, first-strand cDNA was made, covering the alpha and beta chains. TCRs were put through approximately 21 PCR cycles of amplification with Phusion. A constant-region primer and the V-primer adapter served as the primer pair. TCRdb re-called the reads through MiXCR, storing one row per CDR3 protein. The table has under 110,000 distinct CDR3 sequences, 20% seen once; the top ten hold about 4%. At least ten counts were recorded for this clonotype. Its ends do not fully match the called genes, so a read error is possible. Time point specified: after trial treatment. As for treatment: LDRT plus nivolumab, ipilimumab, low-dose cyclophosphamide and aspirin (RACIN trial). Treatment combined nivolumab, ipilimumab, aspirin, low-dose cyclophosphamide and low-dose radiotherapy in a dose-escalation trial. This clonotype was sampled from a male donor with prostate cancer. Source: PBMCs, taken after low-dose radiotherapy plus immunotherapy.

The CDR3 reads CASSPPETRGVF. CDR3 nucleotide sequence: TGTGCCAGCAGCCCCCCGGAGACGCGGGGAGTCTTC. The rearrangement joins TRBV5-1 to TRBJ2-1, with a tentative D call TRBD2 (6 bases). Per the germline V gene, CDR1 is SGHRS and CDR2 is YFSETQ. This CDR3 has 12 residues.